This TCR beta chain derives from a study of blood T cells in healthy people across ages. Study-level findings and limits: Age brought a roughly linear fall in TCR beta diversity measured per million T cells.

Then a second PCR, running roughly 7 to 11 cycles, was carried out with a sample-barcoded 5' primer and a J-beta primer mix. MiXCR, applied by TCRdb to the 5' RACE reads, yields one record per CDR3 protein. The sample holds 580,000 or so distinct CDR3 sequences, 40% to 50% seen once. This CDR3 is built from 15 residues. Trimming cost V 4 bases and J 5 bases; bases outside gene matches: 7. Germline assignment: CDR1 MNHEY and CDR2 SVGAGI. This clonotype was detected a few times. What it binds is unknown. Source material: blood. This receptor was identified in an older man in good health. This rearrangement joins TRBV6-5 to TRBJ2-5; 10 nucleotides match TRBD1. In DNA form, the CDR3 reads TGTGCCAGCAGTTCCAGACAGGGGGCAGCGGAGACCCAGTACTTC. Translating it yields CASSSRQGAAETQYF.